This T cell receptor beta chain was documented in a study of human T cells and chemical hapten exposure. Time point in this sample: healthy volunteer bleed at 6 weeks. The authors' total RNA extraction used unfractionated whole blood. One entry per CDR3 protein, called by TCRdb with MiXCR from the RACE reads. The table lists more than 35,000 distinct CDR3 sequences, 3.5% to 4% of them singletons. Only a few counts were recorded for this clonotype. The material sequenced was whole blood. The TCR comes from a human donor in good health. Some clones in this sample may be carry-over from other donors' samples.

CDR3 sequence: CASSLIGGLAPGEQFF. The CDR3 bases are TGTGCCAGCAGCTTAATTGGCGGGCTGGCTCCGGGGGAGCAGTTCTTC. This chain connects TRBV7-8 to TRBJ2-1, with D maybe TRBD2 (5 bases). Germline CDR1 is SGHVS and CDR2 is FQNEAQ. CDR3 length equals 16 residues. V lost 2 bases and J lost 10, with 21 bases in between.